A single sample gave rise to the 12 T cell receptor beta chains below, sequenced in a study of blood T cell repertoires in COVID-19. Sequenced by immunoSEQ multiplex PCR; TCRdb stores in-frame clones only, minus some. The sample holds around 120,000 clones; nearly 90% are singletons and the top ten take 3.5% to 4%. Sequenced sample: peripheral blood. The source of these receptors is a woman in her fifties or sixties with COVID-19, enrolled during active disease.

The chain is built from TRBV27 and TRBJ1-5; D unclear. Germline-derived CDR1 and CDR2 are MNHEY and SMNVEV (reference sequence). Trimming removed 5 bases at V and 2 bases at J, with 16 bases between. The CDR3 is 16 amino acids. This chain's CDR3 is CASSHGRSNGNQPQHF. The DNA for the CDR3 is TGTGCCAGCAGTCACGGCAGGTCGAATGGCAATCAGCCCCAGCATTTT.

The V and J genes are TRBV5-1 and TRBJ2-3, with D possibly TRBD2 on 6 matching bases. Trimming pared 2 bases from V and 2 bases from J, leaving 9 bases between. Germline lookup yields CDR1 SGHRS and CDR2 YFSETQ. This CDR3 comprises 14 residues. The CDR3 sequence is CASSFGGDTDTQYF. The CDR3 bases are TGCGCCAGCAGCTTCGGGGGAGACACAGATACGCAGTATTTT. Using reference TRBV5-1 and TRBJ2-3 for the parts outside the CDR3, the full variable domain is KAGVTQTPRYLIKTRGQQVTLSCSPISGHRSVSWYQQTPGQGLQFLFEYFSETQRNKGNFPGRFSGRQFSNSRSEMNVSTLELGDSALYLCASSFGGDTDTQYFGPGTRLTVL.

Worth noting for this clone: The CDR3 end shows no conserved phenylalanine or tryptophan, and so a read error is likely. Because the CDR3's place on the DNA is in doubt, the DNA is left out and the CDR3 is given as listed by TCRdb. This chain uses TRBV4-2 with TRBJ1-2; the D call of TRBD1 is as the table states it, not checked on the DNA. Germline CDR1 and CDR2: LGHNA and YNFKEQ. The CDR3 has 14 amino acids, counting both end residues. The CDR3 protein is CASSHPNTPDSVNI.

The chain is built from TRBV5-6 and TRBJ2-7; 7 bases are a match to TRBD2. Germline V gives CDR1 SGHDT, CDR2 YYEEEE. The CDR3 has 15 amino acids. Trimming took 1 base from V and 7 from J; bases not matched to a gene: 11. In nucleotides, the CDR3 is TGTGCCAGCAGCTTGCCAGCGGGATTGAGGGCGGAGCAGTACTTC. This sequence encodes CASSLPAGLRAEQYF.

J is TRBJ1-2 and V is TRBV19, with 9 bases fitting TRBD1. The length of the CDR3 is 13 residues. Germline CDR1 LNHDA, CDR2 SQIVND (reference sequence). Germline trimming cut 9 bases from V and 3 bases from J; bases unmatched to any gene: 5. The CDR3 DNA reads TGTGCCAGCACCGGGACAGGGTACTATGGCTACACCTTC. Protein: CASTGTGYYGYTF.

V usage is TRBV5-4 and J usage is TRBJ2-2; D remains unclear. CDR3 length equals 16 residues. The V end was cut by 4 bases, the J end by 2 bases, with 15 bases between. Germline CDR1 and CDR2: SGHNT and YYREEE (reference sequence). As DNA, the CDR3 is TGTGCCAGCAGCCAGTTGGTTGGGCGAAACACCGGGGAGCTGTTTTTT. It yields the protein CASSQLVGRNTGELFF.

The CDR3 region is CASTIKYSYSNQPQHF. CDR3 nucleotides: TGTGCCAGTACCATAAAATACTCATATAGCAATCAGCCCCAGCATTTT. The rearrangement joins TRBV19 to TRBJ1-5; no firm D call. This CDR3 comprises 16 residues. CDR1 is LNHDA and CDR2 is SQIVND in the germline V gene (reference sequence). V lost 7 bases and J lost 0, with 16 bases in between.

The chain combines TRBV4-3 with TRBJ2-3; 9 bases are shared with TRBD2. Germline V gene lookup returns CDR1 LGHNA and CDR2 YSLEER. This CDR3 comprises 19 residues. Unmatched junction bases numbered 17, after V lost 0 bases and J lost 7 bases. The DNA of the CDR3 is TGCGCCAGCAGCCAAGAAGTGGGGGGGCTAGCGGGGACAAGAAATACGCAGTATTTT. Encoded protein: CASSQEVGGLAGTRNTQYF.

This chain joins TRBV4-1 and TRBJ1-5, with TRBD1 matching 8 bases. This CDR3 comprises 16 residues. J lost 7 bases, V lost 0 bases, and 8 bases had no gene match. Germline CDR1 MGHRA, CDR2 YSYEKL. CDR3 bases: TGCGCCAGCAGCCAAGAAGGACAGGGTGGTAGGCAGCCCCAGCATTTT. Amino acids: CASSQEGQGGRQPQHF.

CDR3 in DNA: TGTGCCAGCAGCCTGACAGGGAAAGAGACCCAGTACTTC. It encodes CASSLTGKETQYF. This chain uses TRBV3-1 (or the pseudogene TRBV3-2) with TRBJ2-5; 7 bases line up with TRBD1. The CDR3 extends over 13 amino acids. V shed 4 bases and J 3 bases; nucleotides not matched to a gene: 2. Germline V gives CDR1 LGHDT, CDR2 YNNKEL (reference sequence).

This clone occurred once. The genes are TRBV6-1 and TRBJ2-7; D not certain. Germline-derived CDR1 and CDR2 are MNHNS and SASEGT. The CDR3 has 15 residues. The V end lost 5 bases, the J end lost 4 bases, and 18 bases lay between the germline ends. The CDR3: CASSQLGASLYEQYF. CDR3 DNA sequence: TGTGCCAGCAGTCAGCTTGGAGCATCCCTATACGAGCAGTACTTC.

The chain combines TRBV2 with TRBJ1-1, with a possible D match to TRBD1 (6 bases). CDR1 and CDR2 from the germline V gene are SNHLY and FYNNEI. The CDR3 length is 15 residues. Trimming took 1 base from V and 0 from J, leaving 9 bases between them. CDR3 nucleotides: TGTGCCAGCAGTGAAGATAGACAGGTGAACACTGAAGCTTTCTTT. Translated, it gives CASSEDRQVNTEAFF.